In this sample, the clone carrying this T cell receptor (beta chain) turned up a few times. Clones were read by immunoSEQ multiplex PCR, and TCRdb kept only the in-frame ones, dropping some. The sample lists around 160,000 clones; roughly nine tenths were seen once. This sample stems from a study of blood T cell repertoires in COVID-19. Study context: The samples span acute and convalescent COVID-19 from the United States, Italy and Spain.

V lost 6 bases and J lost 5; bases outside the gene matches: 10. This CDR3 has 16 amino acids. The V gene's germline CDR1 is MNHNY and CDR2 SVGAGI (reference sequence). The chain links TRBV6-6 to TRBJ2-2; TRBD1 matches 9 bases. The receptor was isolated from a man aged 60-69 years with acute or convalescent COVID-19. The specimen sequenced was peripheral blood. In nucleotides, the CDR3 is TGTGCCAGCAGAGATCAGCCGGGACAGGGAACCGGGGAGCTGTTTTTT. Its translation is CASRDQPGQGTGELFF.